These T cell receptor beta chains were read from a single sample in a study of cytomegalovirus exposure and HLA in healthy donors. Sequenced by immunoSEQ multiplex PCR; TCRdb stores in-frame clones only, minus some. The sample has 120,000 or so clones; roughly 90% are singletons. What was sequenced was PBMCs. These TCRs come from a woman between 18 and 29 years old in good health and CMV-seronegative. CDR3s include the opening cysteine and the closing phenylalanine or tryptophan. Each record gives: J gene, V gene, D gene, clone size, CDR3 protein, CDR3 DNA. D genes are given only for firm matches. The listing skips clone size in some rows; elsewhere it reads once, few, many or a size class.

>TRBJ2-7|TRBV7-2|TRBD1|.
CATKQGATYEQYF
TGTGCCACGAAACAGGGGGCGACCTACGAGCAGTACTTC
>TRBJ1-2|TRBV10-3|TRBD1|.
CATDRGQMANYGYTF
TGTGCCACCGACCGGGGACAGATGGCTAACTATGGCTACACCTTC
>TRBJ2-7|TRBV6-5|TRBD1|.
CASSYLGQAYEQYF
TGTGCCAGCAGTTACTTGGGACAGGCCTACGAGCAGTACTTC
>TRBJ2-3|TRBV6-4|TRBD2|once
CASSAGLASTDTQYF
TGTGCCAGCAGCGCGGGACTAGCGAGTACAGATACGCAGTATTTT
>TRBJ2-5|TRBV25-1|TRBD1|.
CASSEPRTGPETQYF
TGTGCCAGCAGTGAACCCCGGACAGGGCCGGAGACCCAGTACTTC
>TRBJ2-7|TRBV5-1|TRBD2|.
CASSLEAGFSYEQYF
TGCGCCAGCAGCTTGGAAGCGGGGTTCTCCTACGAGCAGTACTTC
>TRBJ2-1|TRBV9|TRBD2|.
CASNAGTSGNEQFF
TGTGCCAGCAACGCCGGGACTAGTGGCAATGAGCAGTTCTTC
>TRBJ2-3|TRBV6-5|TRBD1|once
CASTYRGPSTDTQYF
TGTGCCAGCACCTACAGGGGGCCTAGCACAGATACGCAGTATTTT
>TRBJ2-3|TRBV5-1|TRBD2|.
CASSLRTSGVGDTQYF
TGCGCCAGCAGCCTACGGACTAGCGGGGTAGGAGATACGCAGTATTTT
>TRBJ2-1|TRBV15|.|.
CATSRALPSYNEQFF
TGTGCCACCAGCAGAGCACTTCCCTCCTACAATGAGCAGTTCTTC
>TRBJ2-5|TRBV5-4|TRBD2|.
CASSLTAGDETQYF
TGTGCCAGCAGCCTCACGGCGGGGGATGAGACCCAGTACTTC
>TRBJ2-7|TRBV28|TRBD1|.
CASSSAGTGFYEQYF
TGTGCCAGCAGTTCGGCCGGGACAGGGTTTTACGAGCAGTACTTC
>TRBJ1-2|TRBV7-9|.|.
CASSLALGEGYGYTF
TGTGCCAGCAGCTTAGCGCTCGGGGAGGGGTATGGCTACACCTTC
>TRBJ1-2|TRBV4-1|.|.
CASSPPGRGRNYGYTF
TGCGCCAGCAGCCCACCTGGGAGGGGACGAAACTATGGCTACACCTTC
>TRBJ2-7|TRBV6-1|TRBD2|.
CASSEAPGLAFEQYF
TGTGCCAGCAGTGAAGCCCCGGGACTAGCGTTCGAGCAGTACTTC
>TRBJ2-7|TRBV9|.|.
CASSLGDEQYF
TGTGCCAGCAGCCTCGGGGACGAGCAGTACTTC
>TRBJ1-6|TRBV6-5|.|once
CASSSVVFYSPLHF
TGTGCCAGCAGCAGTGTCGTTTTTTATTCACCCCTCCACTTT
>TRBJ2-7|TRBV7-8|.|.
CASSPSEPYEQYF
TGTGCCAGCAGCCCTAGCGAACCCTACGAGCAGTACTTC
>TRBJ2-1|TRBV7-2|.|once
CASSLGQRVVNNEQFF
TGTGCCAGCAGCTTGGGTCAGCGGGTAGTAAACAATGAGCAGTTCTTC
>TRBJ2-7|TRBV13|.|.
CASSSSMRSYEQYF
TGTGCCAGCAGCAGTTCAATGCGCTCCTACGAGCAGTACTTC
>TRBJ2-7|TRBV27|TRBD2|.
CASSLTWEGSYEQYF
TGTGCCAGCAGTTTGACCTGGGAGGGCTCCTACGAGCAGTACTTC
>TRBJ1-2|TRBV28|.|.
CASSIGTSLYGYTF
TGTGCCAGCAGTATAGGGACATCCCTCTATGGCTACACCTTC
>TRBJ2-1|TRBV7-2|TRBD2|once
CESQRGGGHNEQFF
TGTGAGAGCCAGCGGGGGGGCGGCCACAATGAGCAGTTCTTC
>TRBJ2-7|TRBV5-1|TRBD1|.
CASSSGQAVYEQYF
TGCGCCAGCAGCTCGGGACAGGCTGTATACGAGCAGTACTTC
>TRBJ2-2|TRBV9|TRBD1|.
CASSVGGGGTGELFF
TGTGCCAGCAGCGTAGGAGGGGGCGGGACCGGGGAGCTGTTTTTT
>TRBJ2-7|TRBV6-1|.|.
CASSQQQMTYEQYF
TGTGCCAGCAGTCAACAGCAGATGACCTACGAGCAGTACTTC
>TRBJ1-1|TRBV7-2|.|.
CASSPRGLSTEAFF
TGTGCCAGCAGCCCCCGCGGGCTTTCCACTGAAGCTTTCTTT
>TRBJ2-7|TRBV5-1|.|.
CASSLGWGEPPYEQYF
TGCGCCAGCAGCTTGGGTTGGGGGGAACCTCCTTACGAGCAGTACTTC
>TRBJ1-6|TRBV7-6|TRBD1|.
CASSLVIRGQNLSSYNSPLHF
TGTGCCAGCAGCTTAGTGATTAGGGGGCAGAACCTGAGCTCCTATAATTCACCCCTCCACTTT
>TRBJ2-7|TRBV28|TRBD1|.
CASRGARGQGAREQYF
TGTGCCAGCAGGGGAGCCCGGGGACAGGGGGCTCGGGAGCAGTACTTC
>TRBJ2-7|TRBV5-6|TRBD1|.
CASSSFQGAEQYF
TGTGCCAGCAGCTCCTTCCAGGGGGCCGAGCAGTACTTC
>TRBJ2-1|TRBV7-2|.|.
CASSYPNYNEQFF
TGTGCCAGCAGCTACCCTAACTACAATGAGCAGTTCTTC
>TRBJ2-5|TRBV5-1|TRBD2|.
CASSRPGLLAEQETQYF
TGCGCCAGCAGCCGACCGGGGTTACTAGCGGAACAAGAGACCCAGTACTTC
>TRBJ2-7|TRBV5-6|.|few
CASSLGSFYEQYF
TGTGCCAGCAGCTTGGGTTCCTTTTACGAGCAGTACTTC
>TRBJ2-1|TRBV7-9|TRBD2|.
CASSSRTSGLNNEQFF
TGTGCCAGCAGCTCCCGGACTAGCGGGTTAAACAATGAGCAGTTCTTC
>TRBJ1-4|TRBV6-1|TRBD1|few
CASRLGTGSEKLFF
TGTGCCAGCAGATTAGGGACAGGGAGCGAAAAACTGTTTTTT
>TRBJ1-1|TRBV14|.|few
CASSLQGNTEAFF
TGTGCCAGCAGCCTACAGGGAAACACTGAAGCTTTCTTT
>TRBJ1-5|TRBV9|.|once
CASSVGTLDNQPQHF
TGTGCCAGCAGCGTAGGGACATTGGACAATCAGCCCCAGCATTTT
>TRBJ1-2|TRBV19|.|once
CASRRGTGAYGYTF
TGTGCCAGCCGCCGGGGGACCGGAGCCTATGGCTACACCTTC
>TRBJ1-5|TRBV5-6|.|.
CASSRGGGQPQHF
TGTGCCAGCAGCAGGGGGGGTGGGCAGCCCCAGCATTTT
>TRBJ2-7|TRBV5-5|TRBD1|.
CASSRNTGGPYEQYF
TGTGCCAGCAGCCGCAACACAGGGGGCCCGTACGAGCAGTACTTC
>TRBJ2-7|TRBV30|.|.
CAWADRKTSYEQYF
TGTGCCTGGGCGGACAGAAAGACTTCCTACGAGCAGTACTTC
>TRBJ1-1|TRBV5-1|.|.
CASTREVNTEAFF
TGCGCCAGCACCCGGGAGGTGAACACTGAAGCTTTCTTT
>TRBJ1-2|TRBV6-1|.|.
CASRYHRVPDYGYTF
TGTGCCAGCAGATATCACAGGGTCCCCGATTATGGCTACACCTTC
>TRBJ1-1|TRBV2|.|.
CASSMTLLNTEAFF
TGTGCCAGCAGTATGACACTGCTGAACACTGAAGCTTTCTTT
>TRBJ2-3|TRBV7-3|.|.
CASSLLGQGPDTQYF
TGTGCCAGCAGCTTATTGGGCCAGGGTCCCGATACGCAGTATTTT
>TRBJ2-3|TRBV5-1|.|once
CASSLEGGVDTQYF
TGCGCCAGCAGCTTGGAAGGGGGGGTCGATACGCAGTATTTT
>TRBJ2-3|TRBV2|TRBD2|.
CASRVGLAVTDTQYF
TGTGCCAGCAGAGTGGGACTAGCGGTCACAGATACGCAGTATTTT